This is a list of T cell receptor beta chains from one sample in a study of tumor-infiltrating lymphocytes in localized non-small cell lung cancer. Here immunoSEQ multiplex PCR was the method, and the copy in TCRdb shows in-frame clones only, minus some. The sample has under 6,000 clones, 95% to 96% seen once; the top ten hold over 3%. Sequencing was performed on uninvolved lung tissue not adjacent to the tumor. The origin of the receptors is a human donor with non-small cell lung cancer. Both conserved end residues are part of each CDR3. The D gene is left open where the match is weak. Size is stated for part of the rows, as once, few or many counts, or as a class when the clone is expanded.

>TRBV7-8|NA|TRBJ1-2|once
CASSLEGGSGYTF
TGTGCCAGCAGCTTAGAGGGGGGGTCTGGCTACACCTTC
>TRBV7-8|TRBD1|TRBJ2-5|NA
CASSLVGTGRRSQETQYF
TGTGCCAGCAGCTTAGTAGGGACAGGGCGAAGGAGTCAAGAGACCCAGTACTTC
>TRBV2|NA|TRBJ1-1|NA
CASMRGQYPEAFF
TGTGCCAGCATGAGGGGACAATATCCTGAAGCTTTCTTT
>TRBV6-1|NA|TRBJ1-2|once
CASSESRGGYGYTF
TGTGCCAGCAGTGAAAGTAGGGGCGGCTATGGCTACACCTTC
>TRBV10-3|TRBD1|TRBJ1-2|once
CAISESGTGGNYGYTF
TGTGCCATCAGTGAGTCTGGCACAGGGGGGAACTATGGCTACACCTTC
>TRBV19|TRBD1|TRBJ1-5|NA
CASQDRDLSGNQPQHF
TGTGCCAGTCAAGACAGGGACCTGTCGGGCAATCAGCCCCAGCATTTT
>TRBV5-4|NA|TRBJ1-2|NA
CASSLDRGLRAYGYTF
TGTGCCAGCAGCTTGGACAGAGGATTGAGAGCGTATGGCTACACCTTC
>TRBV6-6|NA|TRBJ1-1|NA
CASSHRESSAEAFF
TGTGCCAGCAGTCACAGGGAAAGTTCGGCTGAAGCTTTCTTT
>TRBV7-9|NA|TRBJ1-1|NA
CASSWGDTEAFF
TGTGCCAGCAGCTGGGGCGACACTGAAGCTTTCTTT
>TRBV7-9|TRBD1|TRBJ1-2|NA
CASSLDRQGLFYGYTF
TGTGCCAGCAGCTTAGATCGACAGGGTTTGTTCTATGGCTACACCTTC
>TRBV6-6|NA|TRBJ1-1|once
CASNGQEAFF
TGTGCCAGCAACGGACAGGAAGCTTTCTTT
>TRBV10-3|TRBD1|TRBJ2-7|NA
CASQPTGSGYEQYF
TGTGCCAGCCAACCGACAGGGAGTGGTTACGAGCAGTACTTC
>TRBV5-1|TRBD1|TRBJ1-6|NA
CASSLVGQGDSPLHF
TGCGCCAGCAGCTTAGTGGGACAGGGGGATTCACCCCTCCACTTT
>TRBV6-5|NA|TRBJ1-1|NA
CASTPTSGGEAFF
TGTGCCAGCACCCCGACGTCCGGCGGTGAAGCTTTCTTT
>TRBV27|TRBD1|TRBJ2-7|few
CASSGTAYEQYF
TGTGCCAGCTCCGGGACAGCCTACGAGCAGTACTTC
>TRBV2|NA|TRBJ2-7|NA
CASSEAVGSGEQYF
TGTGCCAGCAGTGAAGCGGTAGGGAGCGGCGAGCAGTACTTC
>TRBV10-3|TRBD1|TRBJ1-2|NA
CAISGNTGGSNYGYTF
TGTGCCATCAGTGGGAACACAGGGGGCAGTAACTATGGCTACACCTTC
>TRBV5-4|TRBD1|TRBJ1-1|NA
CASSWDRNTEAFF
TGTGCCAGCAGCTGGGACAGAAACACTGAAGCTTTCTTT
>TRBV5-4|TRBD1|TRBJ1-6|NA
CASSLDTGDNSPLHF
TGTGCCAGCAGCTTAGATACAGGGGATAATTCACCCCTCCACTTT
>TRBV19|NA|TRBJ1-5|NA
CASSLNPGTSTDSNQPQHF
TGTGCCAGTAGTCTAAATCCCGGGACCTCGACCGATAGCAATCAGCCCCAGCATTTT
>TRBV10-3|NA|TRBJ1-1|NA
CAISERVGGGTEAFF
TGTGCCATCAGTGAGAGGGTGGGAGGAGGAACTGAAGCTTTCTTT
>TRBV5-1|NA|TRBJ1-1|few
CASRRGYTPYTEAFF
TGCGCCAGCAGGCGCGGGTATACACCCTACACTGAAGCTTTCTTT
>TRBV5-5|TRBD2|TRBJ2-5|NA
CASSLNGLAGTETQYF
TGTGCCAGCAGCTTGAATGGACTAGCGGGAACTGAGACCCAGTACTTC
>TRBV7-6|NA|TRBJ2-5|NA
CASSLVTGETQYF
TGTGCCAGCAGCTTAGTCACGGGGGAGACCCAGTACTTC
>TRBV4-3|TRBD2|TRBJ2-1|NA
CASSQGSGGEDEQFF
TGCGCCAGCAGCCAAGGTAGCGGGGGCGAGGATGAGCAGTTCTTC